This T cell receptor beta chain originates from a study of Tregs in tolerant kidney transplant recipients. Study observations and caveats: Tregs expanded with activated donor B cells seemed most donor-specific. This study did not directly address biological reproducibility.

Comment on this clone: What it recognizes is unknown.

This table comes from immunoSEQ multiplex PCR, and its TCRdb copy is limited to in-frame clones, with some not included. The data show hundreds of thousands of clones, with around 81% seen just once and 0.55% to 0.65% held by the top ten. CD4+CD25+CD127- Tregs, CD4+CD25- non-Tregs, CD4 and CD8 cells were sorted. This CDR3 has 12 residues. Germline V gene sequence: CDR1 SQVTM, CDR2 ANQGSEA. V lost 5 bases to trimming and J lost 1 base, with 7 bases between them. The chain couples TRBV29-1 to TRBJ2-3; D is unresolved. The clonotype was recovered from a human donor in good health. Sequenced: CD4+ T cells from blood. CDR3 sequence: CSVSRGTDTQYF. The CDR3 region has the DNA TGCAGCGTTTCGCGCGGCACAGATACGCAGTATTTT.